This T cell receptor (beta chain) was sequenced in a study of blood T cells in healthy people across ages. Findings and caveats of the study: Since the PBMCs were unsorted, naive and antigen-experienced cells could not be conclusively compared. The study regarded diversity estimates from one million T cells as underestimates. CMV status of donors was not determined, possibly confounding expanded clonotype changes.

Trimming took off 3 bases at V and 5 bases at J, with 7 bases between the two ends. The V gene's germline CDR1 is SGHTA and CDR2 FQGNSA. CDR3 length: 12 residues. This clonotype has just a few counts. The antigen is unknown. The second PCR ran about 7 to 12 cycles with a sample-barcoded 5' primer and J-beta primers. TCRdb ran MiXCR on the 5' RACE reads and lists one entry per CDR3 protein. The table shows about 930,000 distinct CDR3 sequences, with roughly 29% occurring only once. This same sample was also part of a study on T cells of mothers and their children. That study adds: Samples came from a few healthy Caucasian mothers and their six children.

The clonotype comes from a middle-aged woman in good health. J is TRBJ1-1 and V is TRBV7-2; D call uncertain. Sequences were obtained from blood. As DNA, the CDR3 is TGTGCCAGCAGCTTGAGGAGGACTGAAGCTTTCTTT. Translating it yields CASSLRRTEAFF.